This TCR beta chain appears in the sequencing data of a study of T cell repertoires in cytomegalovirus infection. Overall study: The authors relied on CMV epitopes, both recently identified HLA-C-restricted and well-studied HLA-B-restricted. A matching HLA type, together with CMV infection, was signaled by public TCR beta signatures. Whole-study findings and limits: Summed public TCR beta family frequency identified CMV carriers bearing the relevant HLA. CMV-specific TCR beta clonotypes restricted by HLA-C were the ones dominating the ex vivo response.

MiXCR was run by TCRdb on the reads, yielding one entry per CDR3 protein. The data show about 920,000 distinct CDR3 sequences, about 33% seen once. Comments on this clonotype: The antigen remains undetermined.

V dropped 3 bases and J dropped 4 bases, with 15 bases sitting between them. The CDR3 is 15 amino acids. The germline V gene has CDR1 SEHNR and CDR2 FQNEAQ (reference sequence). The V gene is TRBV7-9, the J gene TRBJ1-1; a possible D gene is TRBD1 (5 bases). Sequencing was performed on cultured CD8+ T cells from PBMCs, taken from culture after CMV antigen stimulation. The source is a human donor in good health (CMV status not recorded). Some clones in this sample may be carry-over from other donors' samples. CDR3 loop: CASSLGTFLGTEAFF. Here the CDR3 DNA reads TGTGCCAGCAGCTTGGGGACCTTCCTCGGCACTGAAGCTTTCTTT. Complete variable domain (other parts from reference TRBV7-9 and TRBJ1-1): DTGVSQNPRHKITKRGQNVTFRCDPISEHNRLYWYRQTLGQGPEFLTYFQNEAQLEKSRLLSDRFSAERPKGSFSTLEIQRTEQGDSAMYLCASSLGTFLGTEAFFGQGTRLTVV.